This entry lists 9 T cell receptor beta chains sequenced from one sample in a study of blood T cell repertoires in COVID-19. This table comes from immunoSEQ multiplex PCR, and its TCRdb copy is limited to in-frame clones, with some not included. The data hold 250,000 to 350,000 clones, with about four fifths observed a single time. Sequencing was done on a sample of peripheral blood. Every receptor here comes from a woman aged 50 to 65 with acute or convalescent COVID-19.

CDR3 sequence reads: CASSFPGGDTQYF. CDR3 nucleotide sequence: TGTGCCAGCAGCTTCCCGGGTGGGGATACGCAGTATTTT. The V gene is TRBV7-9, the J gene TRBJ2-3; D is undetermined. This CDR3 contains 13 residues. Between the trimmed V and J ends, which lost 3 bases and 6 bases, there was a span of 10 bases. In germline, CDR1 is SEHNR, CDR2 FQNEAQ (reference sequence).

The J gene is TRBJ2-5, the V gene TRBV24-1; the D gene is possibly TRBD2 (6 bases). Germline assignment: CDR1 KGHDR and CDR2 SFDVKD. CDR3 length equals 13 residues. The V end lost 4 bases, the J end lost 9 bases, and 14 bases lay between the germline ends. Here the CDR3 reads CATSDSGWGAQYF. The CDR3 bases are TGTGCCACCAGTGACTCAGGGTGGGGGGCCCAGTACTTC.

The CDR3 region is CASSSPRLMNTEAFF. The DNA of the CDR3 is TGTGCCAGCAGCTCGCCCAGGCTCATGAACACTGAAGCTTTCTTT. The chain links TRBV7-2 to TRBJ1-1; D is undetermined. Germline-derived CDR1 and CDR2 are SGHTA and FQGNSA. The CDR3 totals 15 residues. Trimming shortened V by 4 bases and J by 0 bases, and 12 bases separated the two germline ends.

This chain connects TRBV19 to TRBJ1-1; D is possibly TRBD1 (5 bases). CDR1 and CDR2 (germline): LNHDA, SQIVND (reference sequence). The CDR3 covers 13 residues. Trimming took 4 bases from V and 5 from J, leaving 11 bases between them. CDR3 loop: CASSTGRETEAFF. CDR3 nucleotides: TGTGCCAGTAGTACAGGGCGAGAGACTGAAGCTTTCTTT.

In this sample, this clone turned up once. J is TRBJ1-2 and V is TRBV7-2; 9 bases fit TRBD1. Trimming cost V 0 bases and J 7 bases; bases outside gene matches: 6. This CDR3 spans 15 amino acids. CDR1 is SGHTA, CDR2 FQGNSA, per germline. In DNA, the CDR3 is TGTGCCAGCAGCTTAGCACCGGGACAGGGATCTGGCTACACCTTC. Translation: CASSLAPGQGSGYTF.

This chain uses TRBV29-1 with TRBJ2-5; 12 bases fit TRBD2. With V trimmed by 7 bases and J by 3 bases, 0 bases remained unmatched. This CDR3 comprises 12 residues. Germline assignment: CDR1 SQVTM and CDR2 ANQGSEA. The CDR3 nucleotides are TGCAGCGGACTAGCGGGGGAAGAGACCCAGTACTTC. It encodes CSGLAGEETQYF.

In this sample, this clone turned up a few times. The chain couples TRBV7-2 to TRBJ2-7; 8 positions agree with TRBD2. V was pared by 5 bases and J by 4 bases, with 10 bases of the junction left unmatched. The germline gives CDR1 SGHTA, CDR2 FQGNSA. The CDR3 loop spans 15 amino acids. CDR3 nucleotide sequence: TGTGCCAGCAGCCCCCTTGGCGGGAGGTCTTACGAGCAGTACTTC. Its protein product is CASSPLGGRSYEQYF.

This sequence joins TRBV5-8 and TRBJ1-1, with D possibly TRBD1 on 6 matching bases. The V end lost 4 bases, the J end lost 1 base, and 8 bases lay between the germline ends. The CDR3 loop spans 13 amino acids. In germline, CDR1 is SGHTS, CDR2 YDEGEE. CDR3 coding DNA: TGTGCCAGCAGCGGACAGCCGAACACTGAAGCTTTCTTT. Translation: CASSGQPNTEAFF. Full variable domain (outside the CDR3, taken from reference TRBV5-8 and TRBJ1-1): EAGVTQSPTHLIKTRGQQATLRCSPISGHTSVYWYQQALGLGLQFLLWYDEGEERNRGNFPPRFSGRQFPNYSSELNVNALELEDSALYLCASSGQPNTEAFFGQGTRLTVV.

The chain has TRBV6-5 and TRBJ2-3, with D perhaps matching TRBD1 (5 bases). The CDR3 is 13 amino acids. The V and J ends lost 6 bases and 4 bases respectively, with 11 bases between them. Germline-derived CDR1 and CDR2 are MNHEY and SVGAGI. This CDR3 reads CASRATGSDTQYF. The CDR3 region has the DNA TGTGCCAGCAGAGCAACAGGATCAGATACGCAGTATTTT.